One sample yielded the 4 T cell receptor beta chains listed below, sequenced in a study of T-cell memory formation after mild COVID-19. Each CDR3 protein is one row after TCRdb ran MiXCR on the 5' RACE reads. The sample includes more than 350,000 distinct CDR3 sequences, about 17% of them seen just once. Sequenced input: PBMCs or a T cell subset sorted from them (not recorded which). Receptors originate from a man aged 18-30 years who had mild COVID-19 (a few samples of this study predate the infection). Cell type and time point are not known.

In its sample, this clonotype was seen a few times. The chain joins TRBV30 to TRBJ2-7, with D perhaps TRBD2 (5 bases). The V end was cut by 1 base, the J end by 2 bases, with 18 bases between. From germline, CDR1 is GTSNPN and CDR2 SVGIG (reference sequence). CDR3 length: 16 amino acids. The CDR3 loop is CAWSGRVGNPAYEQYF. The CDR3 DNA is TGTGCCTGGAGTGGGCGGGTTGGGAACCCAGCCTACGAGCAGTACTTC.

This clonotype occurred a few times. This chain links TRBV4-1 with TRBJ1-2; D is ambiguous. The ends were cut back, 0 bases at V and 2 bases at J, with 7 bases in the middle. Germline-derived CDR1 and CDR2 are MGHRA and YSYEKL. The length of the CDR3 is 14 residues. CDR3 in DNA: TGCGCCAGCAGCCAAGATGCAGTCAACTATGGCTACACCTTC. Translation gives CASSQDAVNYGYTF.

V gene TRBV5-1 combines with J gene TRBJ2-5; 7 bases match TRBD1. CDR1 and CDR2 from the germline V gene are SGHRS and YFSETQ. Trimming cost V 4 bases and J 5 bases; bases outside gene matches: 14. The CDR3 covers 16 residues. The CDR3 coding sequence is TGCGCCAGCAGCCCCCCCACAGGGGCATATTCGGAGACCCAGTACTTC. Residues: CASSPPTGAYSETQYF.

Only a few counts were recorded for this clonotype. The chain combines TRBV7-3 with TRBJ2-2; 7 bases fit TRBD2. V gave up 5 bases and J gave up 3 bases; unmatched junction bases: 3. Germline values: CDR1 SGHTA, CDR2 FQGTGA. The CDR3 is 14 amino acids. The CDR3 DNA is TGTGCCAGCAGCCGTCGGGGGGACACCGGGGAGCTGTTTTTT. It translates to CASSRRGDTGELFF.